Below are 5 T cell receptor beta chains sequenced from a single sample in a study of cytomegalovirus exposure and HLA in healthy donors. Use of 60 Vbeta and 13 Jbeta primers characterized the PCR. Measured with immunoSEQ multiplex PCR; TCRdb has only the in-frame clones, and not every one. The sample comprises around 100,000 clones, over 75% of which are singletons, and 3% to 4.5% rests with the top ten. Sequencing used PBMCs. The receptors derive from a female donor in good health and CMV-seropositive.

This clone has only one observation. The J gene is TRBJ2-7, the V gene TRBV6-1, with unresolved D. The CDR3 loop spans 12 amino acids. Trimming removed 5 bases from V and 3 bases from J, with 8 bases in between. Per the germline V gene, CDR1 is MNHNS and CDR2 is SASEGT. This chain's CDR3 is CASSQENYEQYF. The CDR3 coding sequence is TGTGCCAGCAGTCAGGAAAACTACGAGCAGTACTTC.

The CDR3 loop is CASSLGVAGAGYEQYF. The CDR3 region has the DNA TGTGCCAGCAGCTTAGGGGTAGCGGGAGCTGGGTACGAGCAGTACTTC. The gene calls are TRBV7-2 and TRBJ2-7; TRBD2 aligns across 9 bases. The V segment lost 1 base and the J segment 4 bases; nucleotides outside the gene matches: 8. CDR1 and CDR2 from the germline V gene are SGHTA and FQGNSA. The length of the CDR3 is 16 residues.

This rearrangement joins TRBV9 to TRBJ1-3; possible D gene TRBD1, 6 bases. The V gene's germline CDR1 is SGDLS and CDR2 YYNGEE. The length of the CDR3 is 19 residues. Trimming removed 4 bases at V and 2 bases at J, with 25 bases between. CDR3 DNA: TGTGCCAGCAGCCCCAGGGTAGGAGAACAGGGCCGAGCTGGAAACACCATATATTTT. This gives the protein CASSPRVGEQGRAGNTIYF.

The chain uses TRBV4-1 and TRBJ2-1; D gene ambiguous. The CDR3 extends over 15 amino acids. Germline V gene lookup returns CDR1 MGHRA and CDR2 YSYEKL. Trimming stripped 1 base from V and 2 bases from J, with 9 bases between. CDR3 region: CASSQAQSTYNEQFF. DNA for the CDR3: TGCGCCAGCAGCCAAGCACAGAGTACCTACAATGAGCAGTTCTTC.

This clone was observed a few times. The chain links TRBV4-1 to TRBJ2-1; 14 bases are a match to TRBD2. This CDR3 is built from 17 residues. The germline CDR1 and CDR2 sequences are MGHRA and YSYEKL. Losses at the gene ends were 4 bases for V and 2 bases for J; bases not matched to a gene: 4. The CDR3, as DNA: TGCGCCAGCAGCCCGGGACTAGCGGGGGTCACCTACAATGAGCAGTTCTTC. Translated, it gives CASSPGLAGVTYNEQFF.